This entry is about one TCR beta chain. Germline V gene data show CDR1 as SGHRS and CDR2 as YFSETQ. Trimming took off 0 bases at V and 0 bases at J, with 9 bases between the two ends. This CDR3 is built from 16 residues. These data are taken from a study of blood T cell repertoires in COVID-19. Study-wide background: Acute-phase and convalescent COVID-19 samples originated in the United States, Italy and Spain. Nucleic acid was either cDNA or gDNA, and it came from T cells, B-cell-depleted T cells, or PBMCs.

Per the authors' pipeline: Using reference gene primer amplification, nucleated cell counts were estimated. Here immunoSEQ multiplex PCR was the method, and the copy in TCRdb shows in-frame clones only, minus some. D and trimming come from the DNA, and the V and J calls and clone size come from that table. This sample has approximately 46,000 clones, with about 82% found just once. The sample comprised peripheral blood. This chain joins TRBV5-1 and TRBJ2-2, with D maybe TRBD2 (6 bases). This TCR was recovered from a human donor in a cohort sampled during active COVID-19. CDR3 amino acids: CASSLGRDSNTGELFF. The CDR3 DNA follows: TGCGCCAGCAGCTTGGGTCGGGACTCGAACACCGGGGAGCTGTTTTTT.